Included here is one T cell receptor beta chain sequence, with context. The V gene end was trimmed by 8 bases and the J gene end by 8 bases; junction bases not matched to a gene: 11. Germline V gives CDR1 SNHLY, CDR2 FYNNEI. This CDR3 is built from 14 residues. This entry comes from a study of blood T cell repertoires in COVID-19. The protocol was immunoSEQ multiplex PCR, while the TCRdb copy is restricted to in-frame clones and leaves out a portion. The sample records 200,000 to 250,000 clones, approximately 83% being singletons. The rearrangement uses TRBV2 and TRBJ1-2, with 10 positions matching TRBD1. Specimen: PBMCs or T cells enriched from blood (not recorded which). This clonotype originated in a woman aged 50 to 65 who had been exposed to COVID-19. The CDR3 spells CASRETGGVRGYTF. The CDR3 region has the DNA TGTGCCAGCCGAGAGACAGGGGGCGTACGGGGCTACACCTTC. The variable domain in full, with the rest retrieved from reference TRBV2 and TRBJ1-2, is EPEVTQTPSHQVTQMGQEVILRCVPISNHLYFYWYRQILGQKVEFLVSFYNNEISEKSEIFDDQFSVERPDGSNFTLKIRSTKLEDSAMYFCASRETGGVRGYTFGSGTRLTVV.